Listed below are T cell receptor beta chains from one sample, sequenced in a study of blood T cell repertoires in COVID-19. This table comes from immunoSEQ multiplex PCR, and its TCRdb copy is limited to in-frame clones, with some not included. The table records about 140,000 clones, more than 75% of them present only once. Source material: peripheral blood. The receptors stem from a man aged 55-75 years with acute or convalescent COVID-19. Both conserved end residues are part of each CDR3. D genes are given only for firm matches. Not all rows give a size; the values are once, few, many and, for expanded clones, a class.

V gene	D gene	clone size	J gene	CDR3 protein	CDR3 DNA
TRBV28	NA	NA	TRBJ2-5	CASSYEGELSAEETQYF	TGTGCCAGCAGTTACGAGGGCGAACTTAGCGCGGAAGAGACCCAGTACTTC
TRBV19	TRBD1	NA	TRBJ1-2	CASTTDRGTAYGYTF	TGTGCCAGTACTACGGACAGGGGTACGGCGTATGGCTACACCTTC
TRBV5-1	NA	NA	TRBJ2-7	CASSPPWDTYEQYF	TGCGCCAGCAGCCCTCCTTGGGACACCTACGAGCAGTACTTC
TRBV5-1	NA	NA	TRBJ2-7	CASSQSQYEQYF	TGCGCCAGCAGCCAAAGCCAATACGAGCAGTACTTC
TRBV30	NA	NA	TRBJ1-2	CAWSPGQNNYGYTF	TGTGCCTGGAGTCCAGGACAGAACAACTATGGCTACACCTTC
TRBV28	NA	NA	TRBJ2-7	CASSLRQASYEQYF	TGTGCCAGCAGTTTAAGGCAGGCCTCCTACGAGCAGTACTTC
TRBV3-1/TRBV3-2	TRBD2	NA	TRBJ2-2	CASSLSGANTGELFF	TGTGCCAGCAGCCTTAGCGGGGCAAACACCGGGGAGCTGTTTTTT
TRBV20-1	NA	NA	TRBJ2-1	CSALVAGTQFF	TGCAGTGCTCTTGTGGCGGGAACGCAGTTCTTC
TRBV6-5	NA	NA	TRBJ2-1	CASRGAPTAEQFF	TGTGCCAGCAGAGGGGCCCCCACTGCTGAGCAGTTCTTC
TRBV27	NA	NA	TRBJ2-1	CASSLFAGDNEQFF	TGTGCCAGCAGTTTATTTGCAGGGGACAATGAGCAGTTCTTC
TRBV21-1	NA	NA	TRBJ2-7	CASSKGGLLAGGNYEQYF	TGTGCCAGCAGCAAAGGGGGGTTACTAGCGGGAGGGAACTACGAGCAGTACTTC
TRBV7-8	NA	NA	TRBJ2-3	CASSLVWGEDTQYF	TGTGCCAGCAGCTTAGTTTGGGGGGAAGATACGCAGTATTTT
TRBV28	NA	NA	TRBJ1-1	CASSSPVNTEAFF	TGTGCCAGCAGTTCTCCAGTGAACACTGAAGCTTTCTTT
TRBV28	NA	NA	TRBJ2-2	CASSTFRGTGELFF	TGTGCCAGCAGCACGTTCCGGGGTACCGGGGAGCTGTTTTTT
TRBV4-1	NA	few	TRBJ2-7	CASSQSSGAYEQYF	TGCGCCAGCAGCCAGAGTTCGGGGGCCTACGAGCAGTACTTC
TRBV11-2	NA	NA	TRBJ2-5	CASSKTGPTETQYF	TGTGCCAGCAGCAAGACAGGACCAACGGAGACCCAGTACTTC
TRBV27	TRBD1	NA	TRBJ2-3	CASSSGTGITDTQYF	TGTGCCAGCAGTTCAGGGACAGGGATCACAGATACGCAGTATTTT
TRBV3-1/TRBV3-2	NA	NA	TRBJ2-5	CASSQDGGSETQYF	TGTGCCAGCAGCCAAGATGGAGGTTCGGAGACCCAGTACTTC
TRBV6-5	TRBD2	NA	TRBJ2-7	CASSFGTSGSYEQYF	TGTGCCAGCAGTTTCGGGACTAGCGGCTCCTACGAGCAGTACTTC
TRBV30	NA	NA	TRBJ1-5	CAWSVGGNGQPQHF	TGTGCCTGGAGTGTAGGAGGGAATGGCCAGCCCCAGCATTTT
TRBV11-2	TRBD2	NA	TRBJ2-2	CASSLREGLVGELFF	TGTGCCAGCAGCTTGCGGGAGGGCCTCGTCGGGGAGCTGTTTTTT
TRBV11-2	TRBD1	NA	TRBJ1-4	CASSSIGTGELNEKLFF	TGTGCCAGCAGCTCGATTGGGACAGGGGAGCTGAATGAAAAACTGTTTTTT
TRBV11-2	NA	NA	TRBJ2-5	CASSPQWGQQETQYF	TGTGCCAGCAGCCCACAATGGGGGCAACAAGAGACCCAGTACTTC
TRBV6-5	TRBD2	NA	TRBJ2-7	CATSAGGEWSEQYF	TGTGCCACCTCTGCGGGAGGGGAATGGAGCGAGCAGTACTTC
TRBV30	NA	NA	TRBJ1-3	CAWSVMGTNSGNTIYF	TGTGCCTGGAGTGTAATGGGGACTAACTCTGGAAACACCATATATTTT
TRBV7-9	NA	NA	TRBJ1-1	CASSFREGLNTEAFF	TGTGCCAGCAGCTTTCGGGAGGGTCTGAACACTGAAGCTTTCTTT
TRBV5-4	NA	once	TRBJ2-7	CASSLSVGSSYEQYF	TGTGCCAGCAGCTTATCGGTGGGGAGCTCCTACGAGCAGTACTTC
TRBV5-1	NA	NA	TRBJ2-3	CASSSGWATDTQYF	TGCGCCAGCAGCAGCGGTTGGGCAACAGATACGCAGTATTTT
TRBV11-2	NA	NA	TRBJ2-5	CASSLGGVVGTETQYF	TGTGCCAGCAGCTTAGGCGGGGTCGTCGGTACGGAGACCCAGTACTTC
TRBV11-2	TRBD2	NA	TRBJ2-2	CASSLDWVASGENTGELFF	TGTGCCAGCAGCTTAGACTGGGTGGCTAGCGGGGAGAACACCGGGGAGCTGTTTTTT
TRBV28	NA	NA	TRBJ1-5	CASTMGRVNQPQHF	TGTGCCAGCACCATGGGCAGGGTCAATCAGCCCCAGCATTTT
TRBV27	NA	NA	TRBJ2-7	CASSFSESSYEQYF	TGTGCCAGCAGTTTCTCGGAGAGCTCCTACGAGCAGTACTTC
TRBV18	NA	NA	TRBJ2-5	CASSAEETQYF	TGTGCCAGCTCAGCAGAAGAGACCCAGTACTTC
TRBV3-1/TRBV3-2	TRBD1	NA	TRBJ2-1	CASSLLTGVDEQFF	TGTGCCAGCAGTCTCTTGACAGGGGTCGATGAGCAGTTCTTC
TRBV29-1	TRBD1	NA	TRBJ2-7	CSVRQGPYEQYF	TGCAGCGTGAGACAGGGTCCCTACGAGCAGTACTTC
TRBV20-1	NA	medium-sized	TRBJ2-5	CSARDIQTQYF	TGCAGTGCTAGAGATATCCAGACCCAGTACTTC
TRBV27	TRBD1	NA	TRBJ2-7	CASSLGQEIFYEQYF	TGTGCCAGCAGCCTTGGACAGGAGATTTTCTACGAGCAGTACTTC
TRBV20-1	TRBD1	NA	TRBJ2-7	CSASLRSIRTGIGGEQYF	TGCAGTGCTAGTCTCCGATCAATCAGGACAGGCATTGGAGGAGAGCAGTACTTC
TRBV7-8	NA	few	TRBJ2-7	CASSLNTIAYEQYF	TGTGCCAGCAGCTTAAACACGATCGCCTACGAGCAGTACTTC
TRBV12-5	TRBD2	NA	TRBJ2-3	CASGLGGLAGVRTDTQYF	TGTGCTAGTGGTTTGGGGGGACTAGCGGGAGTTCGCACAGATACGCAGTATTTT
TRBV3-1/TRBV3-2	NA	NA	TRBJ2-7	CASSQDLRSYEQYF	TGTGCCAGCAGCCAAGATCTCCGCTCCTACGAGCAGTACTTC
TRBV11-2	NA	NA	TRBJ2-5	CASSWNRAQETQYF	TGTGCCAGCAGCTGGAACAGGGCCCAAGAGACCCAGTACTTC
TRBV5-5	TRBD2	NA	TRBJ2-1	CASSLDREGGNEQFF	TGTGCCAGCAGCTTGGATCGGGAGGGTGGGAATGAGCAGTTCTTC
TRBV5-6	NA	few	TRBJ1-6	CASSPTGTQMSPLHF	TGTGCCAGCAGTCCGACCGGGACACAGATGTCACCCCTCCACTTT
TRBV5-1	TRBD1	once	TRBJ1-4	CASTPQGATNEKLFF	TGCGCCAGCACTCCGCAGGGGGCGACTAATGAAAAACTGTTTTTT
TRBV3-1/TRBV3-2	TRBD2	NA	TRBJ2-7	CASSQHLPSGISSYEQYF	TGTGCCAGCAGCCAACACCTTCCTAGCGGGATCAGTTCCTACGAGCAGTACTTC
TRBV18	NA	NA	TRBJ2-3	CASAHGILTDTQYF	TGTGCCAGCGCACACGGGATTCTCACAGATACGCAGTATTTT
TRBV7-3	TRBD2	NA	TRBJ2-5	CASSLRAGVVETQYF	TGTGCCAGCAGCCTCCGGGCGGGAGTCGTGGAGACCCAGTACTTC
TRBV7-9	NA	NA	TRBJ2-1	CASSLDSNRQFF	TGTGCCAGCAGCTTAGATTCTAATCGGCAGTTCTTC
TRBV19	NA	NA	TRBJ2-3	CASSISDTQYF	TGTGCCAGTAGTATCTCAGATACGCAGTATTTT
TRBV5-1	TRBD2	NA	TRBJ2-1	CASRGLAGSSSYNEQFF	TGCGCCAGCAGAGGACTAGCGGGATCAAGCTCCTACAATGAGCAGTTCTTC
TRBV29-1	TRBD2	NA	TRBJ2-4	CSVTGTSGRTKNIQYF	TGCAGCGTGACCGGGACTAGCGGGAGGACCAAAAACATTCAGTACTTC